These 2 T cell receptor beta chains originate from one sample sequenced in a study of cytomegalovirus exposure and HLA in healthy donors. It was with 60 Vbeta and 13 Jbeta primers that the PCR ran. TCRdb's table, derived via immunoSEQ multiplex PCR, lists solely in-frame clones and lacks some. The table has 150,000 to 200,000 clones, approximately 85% seen once; the top ten hold approximately 2.2%. Source material: PBMCs. The source of these receptors is a woman between 50 and 59 years old in good health and CMV-seronegative.

V is TRBV28 and J is TRBJ1-2; the D gene is possibly TRBD1 (6 bases). V lost 2 bases, J lost 5 bases, and 12 bases lay in between. CDR1 MDHEN and CDR2 SYDVKM come from the germline V gene. The CDR3 sequence is 14 residues long. CDR3 region: CASSLARTVYGYTF. CDR3 nucleotide sequence: TGTGCCAGCAGTTTAGCTCGGACAGTTTATGGCTACACCTTC.

This chain connects TRBV7-9 to TRBJ1-4; D possibly corresponds to TRBD1 (5 bases). Looked up from germline, CDR1 is SEHNR and CDR2 is FQNEAQ (reference sequence). Trimming left V 4 bases short and J 3 bases short, with 9 bases between. The CDR3 totals 14 residues. CDR3 coding DNA: TGTGCCAGCAGCTCCTTGGGGCCTAATGAAAAACTGTTTTTT. The encoded protein is CASSSLGPNEKLFF.